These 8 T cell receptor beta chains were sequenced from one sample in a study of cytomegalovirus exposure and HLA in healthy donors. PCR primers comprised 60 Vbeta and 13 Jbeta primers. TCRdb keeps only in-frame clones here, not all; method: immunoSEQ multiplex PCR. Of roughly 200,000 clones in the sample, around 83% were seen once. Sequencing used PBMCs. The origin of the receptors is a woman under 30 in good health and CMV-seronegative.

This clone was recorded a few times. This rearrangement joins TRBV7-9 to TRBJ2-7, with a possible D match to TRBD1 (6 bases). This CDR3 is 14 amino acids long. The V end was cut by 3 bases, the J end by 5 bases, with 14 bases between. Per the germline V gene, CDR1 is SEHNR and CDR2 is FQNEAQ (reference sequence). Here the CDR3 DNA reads TGTGCCAGCAGCTTTCAGGGGCTGAGTAACGAGCAGTACTTC. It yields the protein CASSFQGLSNEQYF.

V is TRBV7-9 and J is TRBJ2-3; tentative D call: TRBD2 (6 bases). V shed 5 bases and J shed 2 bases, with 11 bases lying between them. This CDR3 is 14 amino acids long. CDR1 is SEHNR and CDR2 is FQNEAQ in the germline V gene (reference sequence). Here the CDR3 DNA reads TGTGCCAGCAGCCGGGACTTTCCCACAGATACGCAGTATTTT. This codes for CASSRDFPTDTQYF.

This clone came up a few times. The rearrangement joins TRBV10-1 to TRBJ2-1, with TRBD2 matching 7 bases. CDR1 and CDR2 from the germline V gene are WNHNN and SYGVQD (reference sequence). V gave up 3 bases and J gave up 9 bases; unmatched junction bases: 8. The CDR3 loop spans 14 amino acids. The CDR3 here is CASSEVAGDSEQFF. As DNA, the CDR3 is TGCGCCAGCAGTGAAGTGGCGGGAGACAGTGAGCAGTTCTTC.

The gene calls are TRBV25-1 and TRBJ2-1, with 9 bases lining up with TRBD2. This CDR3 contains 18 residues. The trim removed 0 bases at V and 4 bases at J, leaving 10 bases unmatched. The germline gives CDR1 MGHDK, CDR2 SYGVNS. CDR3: CASSEYHSSGSTYNEQFF. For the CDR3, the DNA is TGTGCCAGCAGTGAATATCACAGTAGCGGGAGTACTTACAATGAGCAGTTCTTC.

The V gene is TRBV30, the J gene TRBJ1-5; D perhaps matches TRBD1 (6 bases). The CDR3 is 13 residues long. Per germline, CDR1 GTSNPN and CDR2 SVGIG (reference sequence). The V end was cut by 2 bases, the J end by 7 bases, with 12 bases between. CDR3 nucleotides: TGTGCCTGGAGTACAGGGAGTTTACAGCCCCAGCATTTT. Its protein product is CAWSTGSLQPQHF.

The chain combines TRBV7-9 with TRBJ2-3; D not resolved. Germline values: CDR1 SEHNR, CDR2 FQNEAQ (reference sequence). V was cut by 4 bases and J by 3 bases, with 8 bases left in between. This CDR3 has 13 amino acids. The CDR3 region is CASSSVGTDTQYF. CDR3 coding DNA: TGTGCCAGCAGCTCGGTCGGTACAGATACGCAGTATTTT.

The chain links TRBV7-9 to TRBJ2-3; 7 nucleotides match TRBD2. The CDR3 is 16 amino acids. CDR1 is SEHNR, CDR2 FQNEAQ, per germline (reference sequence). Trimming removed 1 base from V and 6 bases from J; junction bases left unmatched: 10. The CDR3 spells CASSLVRGSSRDTQYF. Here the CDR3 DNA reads TGTGCCAGCAGCTTAGTGCGCGGGAGTAGTAGGGATACGCAGTATTTT.

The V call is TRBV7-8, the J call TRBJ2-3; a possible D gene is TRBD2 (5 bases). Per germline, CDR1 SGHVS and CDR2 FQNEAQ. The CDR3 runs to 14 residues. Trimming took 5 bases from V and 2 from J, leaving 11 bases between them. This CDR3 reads CASSGWTVTDTQYF. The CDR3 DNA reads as TGTGCCAGCAGCGGCTGGACTGTCACAGATACGCAGTATTTT.